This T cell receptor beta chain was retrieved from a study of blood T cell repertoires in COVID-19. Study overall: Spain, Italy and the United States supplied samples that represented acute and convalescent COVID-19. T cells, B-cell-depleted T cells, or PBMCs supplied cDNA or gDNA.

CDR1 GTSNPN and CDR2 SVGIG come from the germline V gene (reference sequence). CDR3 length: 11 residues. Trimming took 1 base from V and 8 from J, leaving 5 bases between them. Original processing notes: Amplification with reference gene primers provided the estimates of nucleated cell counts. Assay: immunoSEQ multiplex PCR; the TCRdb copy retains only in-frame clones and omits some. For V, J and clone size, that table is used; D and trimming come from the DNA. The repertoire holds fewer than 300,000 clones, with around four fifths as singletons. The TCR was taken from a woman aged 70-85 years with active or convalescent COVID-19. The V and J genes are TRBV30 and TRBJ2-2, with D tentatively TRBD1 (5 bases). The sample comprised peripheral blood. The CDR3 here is CAWSEGGELFF. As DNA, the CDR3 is TGTGCCTGGAGTGAGGGGGGGGAGCTGTTTTTT.